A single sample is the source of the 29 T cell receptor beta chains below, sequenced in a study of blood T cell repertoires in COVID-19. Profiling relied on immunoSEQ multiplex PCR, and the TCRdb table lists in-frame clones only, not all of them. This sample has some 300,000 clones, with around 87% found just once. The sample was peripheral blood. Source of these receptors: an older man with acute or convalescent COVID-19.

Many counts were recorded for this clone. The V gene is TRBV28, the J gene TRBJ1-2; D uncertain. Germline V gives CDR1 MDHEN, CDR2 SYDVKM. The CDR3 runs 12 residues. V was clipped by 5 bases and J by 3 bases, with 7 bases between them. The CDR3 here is CASSPGYYGYTF. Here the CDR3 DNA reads TGTGCCAGCAGTCCAGGTTACTATGGCTACACCTTC.

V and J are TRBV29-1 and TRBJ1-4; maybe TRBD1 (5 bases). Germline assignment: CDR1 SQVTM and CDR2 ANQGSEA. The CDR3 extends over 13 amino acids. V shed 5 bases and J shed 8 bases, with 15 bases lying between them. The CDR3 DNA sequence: TGCAGCGTTATGGGGGGAAATATGGAAAAACTGTTTTTT. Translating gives CSVMGGNMEKLFF. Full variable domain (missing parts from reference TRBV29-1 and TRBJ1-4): SAVISQKPSRDICQRGTSLTIQCQVDSQVTMMFWYRQQPGQSLTLIATANQGSEATYESGFVIDKFPISRPNLTFSTLTVSNMSPEDSSIYLCSVMGGNMEKLFFGSGTQLSVL.

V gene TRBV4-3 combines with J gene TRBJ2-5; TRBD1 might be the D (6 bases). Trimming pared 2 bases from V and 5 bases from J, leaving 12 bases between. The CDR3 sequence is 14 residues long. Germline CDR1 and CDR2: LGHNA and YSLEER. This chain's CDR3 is CASSQIWDKETQYF. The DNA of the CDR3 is TGCGCCAGCAGCCAAATCTGGGACAAGGAGACCCAGTACTTC.

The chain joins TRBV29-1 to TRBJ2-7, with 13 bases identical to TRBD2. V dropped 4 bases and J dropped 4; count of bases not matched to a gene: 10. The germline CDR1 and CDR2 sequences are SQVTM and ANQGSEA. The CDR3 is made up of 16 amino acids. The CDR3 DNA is TGCAGCGTTGTCACCGGGACTAGCGGGATTCTTTACGAGCAGTACTTC. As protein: CSVVTGTSGILYEQYF.

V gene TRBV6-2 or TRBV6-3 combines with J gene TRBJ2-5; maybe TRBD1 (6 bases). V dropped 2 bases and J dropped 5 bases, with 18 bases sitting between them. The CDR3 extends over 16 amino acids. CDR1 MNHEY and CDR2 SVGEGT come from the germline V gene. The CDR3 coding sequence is TGTGCCAGCAGTTACAGCCGGGACAAACAAGGGGAGACCCAGTACTTC. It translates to CASSYSRDKQGETQYF.

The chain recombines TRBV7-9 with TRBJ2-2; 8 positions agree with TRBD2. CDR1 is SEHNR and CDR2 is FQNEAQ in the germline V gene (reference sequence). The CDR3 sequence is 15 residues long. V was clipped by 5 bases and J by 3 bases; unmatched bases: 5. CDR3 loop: CASSRGLADTGELFF. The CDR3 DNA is TGTGCCAGCAGCCGAGGACTAGCAGACACCGGGGAGCTGTTTTTT.

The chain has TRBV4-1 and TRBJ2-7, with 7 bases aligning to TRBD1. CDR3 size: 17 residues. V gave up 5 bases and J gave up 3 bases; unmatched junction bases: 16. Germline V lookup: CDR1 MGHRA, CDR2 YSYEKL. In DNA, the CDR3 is TGCGCCAGCAGCGTCGTCCCGCCCCGACAGGGAGACTACGAGCAGTACTTC. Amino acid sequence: CASSVVPPRQGDYEQYF.

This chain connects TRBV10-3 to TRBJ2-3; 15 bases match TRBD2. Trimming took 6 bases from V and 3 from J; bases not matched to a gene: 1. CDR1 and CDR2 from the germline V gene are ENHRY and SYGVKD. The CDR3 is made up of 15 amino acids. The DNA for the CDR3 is TGTGCCATCAGAGGGACTAGCGGGGGGACAGATACGCAGTATTTT. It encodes CAIRGTSGGTDTQYF.

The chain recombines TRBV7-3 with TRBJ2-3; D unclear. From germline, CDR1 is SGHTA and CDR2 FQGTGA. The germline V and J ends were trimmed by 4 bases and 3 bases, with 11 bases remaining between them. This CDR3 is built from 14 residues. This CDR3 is CASSSTAGTDTQYF. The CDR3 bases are TGTGCCAGCAGCTCTACTGCCGGGACAGATACGCAGTATTTT.

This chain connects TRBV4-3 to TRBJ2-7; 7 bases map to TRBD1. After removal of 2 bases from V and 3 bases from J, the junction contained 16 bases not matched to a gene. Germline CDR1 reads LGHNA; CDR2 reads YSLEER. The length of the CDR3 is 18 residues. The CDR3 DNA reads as TGCGCCAGCAGCCAAAGATCGGCGGCAAACAGGGGCCTCTACGAGCAGTACTTC. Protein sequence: CASSQRSAANRGLYEQYF.

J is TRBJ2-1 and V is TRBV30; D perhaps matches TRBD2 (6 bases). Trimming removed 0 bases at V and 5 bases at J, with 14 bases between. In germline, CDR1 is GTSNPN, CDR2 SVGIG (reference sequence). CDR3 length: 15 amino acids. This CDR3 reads CAWSVGLASNNEQFF. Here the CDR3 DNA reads TGTGCCTGGAGTGTAGGGCTAGCGAGTAACAATGAGCAGTTCTTC. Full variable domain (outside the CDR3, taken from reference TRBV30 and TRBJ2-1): SQTIHQWPATLVQPVGSPLSLECTVEGTSNPNLYWYRQAAGRGLQLLFYSVGIGQISSEVPQNLSASRPQDRQFILSSKKLLLSDSGFYLCAWSVGLASNNEQFFGPGTRLTVL.

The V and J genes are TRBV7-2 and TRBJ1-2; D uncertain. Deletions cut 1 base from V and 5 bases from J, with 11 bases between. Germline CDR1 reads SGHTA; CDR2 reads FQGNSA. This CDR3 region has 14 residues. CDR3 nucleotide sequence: TGTGCCAGCAGCTTAGTCCACGGGAAGTATGGCTACACCTTC. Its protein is CASSLVHGKYGYTF.

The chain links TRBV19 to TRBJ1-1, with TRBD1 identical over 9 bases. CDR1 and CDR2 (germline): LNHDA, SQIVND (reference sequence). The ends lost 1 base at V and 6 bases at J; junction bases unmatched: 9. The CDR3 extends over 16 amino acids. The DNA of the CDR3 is TGTGCCAGTAGTATAGTAAGGGGACAGGGAGGCGCTGAAGCTTTCTTT. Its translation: CASSIVRGQGGAEAFF. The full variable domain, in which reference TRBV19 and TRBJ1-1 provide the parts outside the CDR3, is DGGITQSPKYLFRKEGQNVTLSCEQNLNHDAMYWYRQDPGQGLRLIYYSQIVNDFQKGDIAEGYSVSREKKESFPLTVTSAQKNPTAFYLCASSIVRGQGGAEAFFGQGTRLTVV.

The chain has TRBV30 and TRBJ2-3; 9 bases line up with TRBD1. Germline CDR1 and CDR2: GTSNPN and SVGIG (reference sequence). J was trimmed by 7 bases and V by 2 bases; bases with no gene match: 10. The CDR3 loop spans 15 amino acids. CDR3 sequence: CAWSPGTGRGYTQYF. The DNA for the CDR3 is TGTGCCTGGAGTCCCGGGACAGGGAGGGGATATACGCAGTATTTT.

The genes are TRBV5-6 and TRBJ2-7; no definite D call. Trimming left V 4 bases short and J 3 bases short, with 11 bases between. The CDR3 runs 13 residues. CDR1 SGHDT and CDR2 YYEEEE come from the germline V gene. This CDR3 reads CASSKPSIYEQYF. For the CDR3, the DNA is TGTGCCAGCAGCAAGCCTTCGATCTACGAGCAGTACTTC.

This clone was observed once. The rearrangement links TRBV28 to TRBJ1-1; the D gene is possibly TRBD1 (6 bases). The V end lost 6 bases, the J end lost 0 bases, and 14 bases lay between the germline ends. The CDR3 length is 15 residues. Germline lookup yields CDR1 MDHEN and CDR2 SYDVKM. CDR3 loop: CASSFGQTMNTEAFF. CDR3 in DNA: TGTGCCAGCAGCTTCGGACAGACCATGAACACTGAAGCTTTCTTT.

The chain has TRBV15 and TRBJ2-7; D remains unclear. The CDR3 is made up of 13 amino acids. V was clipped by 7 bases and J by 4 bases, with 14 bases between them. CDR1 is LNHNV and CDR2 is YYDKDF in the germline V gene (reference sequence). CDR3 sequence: CATKDSARYEQYF. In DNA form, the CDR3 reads TGTGCCACCAAAGACTCGGCCAGATACGAGCAGTACTTC.

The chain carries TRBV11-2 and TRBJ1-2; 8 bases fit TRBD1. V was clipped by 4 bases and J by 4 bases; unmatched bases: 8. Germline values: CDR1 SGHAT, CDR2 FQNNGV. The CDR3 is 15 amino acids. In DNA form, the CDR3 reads TGTGCCAGCAGCTCCACAGGGGGTAGTAGCTATGGCTACACCTTC. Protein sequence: CASSSTGGSSYGYTF.

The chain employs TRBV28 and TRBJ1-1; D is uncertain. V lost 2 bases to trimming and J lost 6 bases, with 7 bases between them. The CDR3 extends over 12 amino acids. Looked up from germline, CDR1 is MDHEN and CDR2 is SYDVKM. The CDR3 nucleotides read TGTGCCAGCAGTTTAGAGGGCGCTGAAGCTTTCTTT. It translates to CASSLEGAEAFF.

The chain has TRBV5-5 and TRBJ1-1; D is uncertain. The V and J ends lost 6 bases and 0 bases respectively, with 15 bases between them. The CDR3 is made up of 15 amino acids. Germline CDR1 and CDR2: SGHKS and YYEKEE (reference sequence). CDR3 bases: TGTGCCAGCACCATCTACCCCGCGGTGAACACTGAAGCTTTCTTT. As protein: CASTIYPAVNTEAFF.

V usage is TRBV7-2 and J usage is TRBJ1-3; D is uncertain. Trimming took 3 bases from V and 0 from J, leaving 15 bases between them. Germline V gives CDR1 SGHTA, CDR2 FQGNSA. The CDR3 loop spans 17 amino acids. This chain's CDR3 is CASSFAGVGSSGNTIYF. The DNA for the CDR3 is TGTGCCAGCAGCTTCGCCGGGGTTGGGAGCTCTGGAAACACCATATATTTT.

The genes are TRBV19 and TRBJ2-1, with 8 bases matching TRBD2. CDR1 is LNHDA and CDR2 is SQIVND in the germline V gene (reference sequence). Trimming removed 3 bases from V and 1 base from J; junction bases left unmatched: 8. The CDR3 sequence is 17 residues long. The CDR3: CASSIRAGEGSYNEQFF. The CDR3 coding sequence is TGTGCCAGTAGTATCAGAGCGGGAGAGGGATCCTACAATGAGCAGTTCTTC.

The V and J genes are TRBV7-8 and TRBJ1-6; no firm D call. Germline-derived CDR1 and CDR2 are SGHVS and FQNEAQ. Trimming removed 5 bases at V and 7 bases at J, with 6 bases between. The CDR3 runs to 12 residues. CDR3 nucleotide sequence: TGTGCCAGCAGCGACATAAATTCACCCCTCCACTTT. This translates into CASSDINSPLHF.

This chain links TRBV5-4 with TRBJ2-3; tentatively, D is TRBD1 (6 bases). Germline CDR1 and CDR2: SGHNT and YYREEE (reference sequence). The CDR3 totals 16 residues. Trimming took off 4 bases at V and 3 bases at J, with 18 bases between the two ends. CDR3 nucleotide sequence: TGTGCCAGCAGCCAGACCAGGGGTAGTGAGACAGATACGCAGTATTTT. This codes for CASSQTRGSETDTQYF.

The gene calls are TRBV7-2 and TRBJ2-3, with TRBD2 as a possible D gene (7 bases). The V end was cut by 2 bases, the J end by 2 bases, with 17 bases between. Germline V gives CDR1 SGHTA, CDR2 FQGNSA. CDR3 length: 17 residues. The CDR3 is CASSLKGGGGVTDTQYF. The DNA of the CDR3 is TGTGCCAGCAGCTTAAAGGGAGGGGGGGGTGTCACAGATACGCAGTATTTT.

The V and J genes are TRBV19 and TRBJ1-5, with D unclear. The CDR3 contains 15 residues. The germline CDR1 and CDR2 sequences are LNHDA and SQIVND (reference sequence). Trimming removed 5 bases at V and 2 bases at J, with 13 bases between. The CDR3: CASSDAGGGNQPQHF. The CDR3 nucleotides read TGTGCCAGTAGTGATGCGGGCGGCGGCAATCAGCCCCAGCATTTT.

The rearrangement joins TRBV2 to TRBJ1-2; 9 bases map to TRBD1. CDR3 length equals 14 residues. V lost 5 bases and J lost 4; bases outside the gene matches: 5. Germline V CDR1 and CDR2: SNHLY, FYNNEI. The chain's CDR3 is CASSPGTGTYGYTF. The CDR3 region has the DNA TGTGCCAGCAGTCCCGGGACAGGGACCTATGGCTACACCTTC.

The CDR3 loop reads CAWSATPSGWADGYSGNTIYF. The CDR3 DNA follows: TGTGCCTGGAGTGCGACGCCCTCGGGATGGGCGGACGGCTACTCTGGAAACACCATATATTTT. The chain recombines TRBV30 with TRBJ1-3; D uncertain. This CDR3 spans 21 amino acids. V gave up 1 base and J gave up 0 bases, with 28 bases separating them. Germline CDR1 reads GTSNPN; CDR2 reads SVGIG (reference sequence). The whole variable domain, remainder taken from reference TRBV30 and TRBJ1-3, is SQTIHQWPATLVQPVGSPLSLECTVEGTSNPNLYWYRQAAGRGLQLLFYSVGIGQISSEVPQNLSASRPQDRQFILSSKKLLLSDSGFYLCAWSATPSGWADGYSGNTIYFGEGSWLTVV.

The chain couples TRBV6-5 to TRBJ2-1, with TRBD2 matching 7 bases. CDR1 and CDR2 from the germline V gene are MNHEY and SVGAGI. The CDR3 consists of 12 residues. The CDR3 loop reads CSTVGGPGEQFF. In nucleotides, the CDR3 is TGTAGTACGGTGGGAGGGCCAGGTGAGCAGTTCTTC.